This T cell receptor (beta chain) was identified in a study of blood T cells in healthy people across ages. On this clonotype: Its matching antigen is unknown.

Trimming stripped 5 bases from V and 9 bases from J, with 17 bases between. Germline assignment: CDR1 SGHTA and CDR2 FQGNSA. CDR3 length: 15 residues. PCR was performed a second time for roughly 7 to 11 cycles using a sample-barcoded 5' primer and a J-beta primer mix. TCRdb re-derived calls from the 5' RACE reads in MiXCR, one entry per CDR3 protein. The table includes over 1,500,000 distinct CDR3 sequences, 49% detected once. Study-level results: Versus aged donors, long-lived donors had higher diversity and more naive CD4+ cells. A strong correlation between TCR beta diversity and naive T cell percentage was seen.

This receptor was taken from a woman between 40 and 55 years old in good health. The rearrangement joins TRBV7-2 to TRBJ1-6; no firm D call. The sample was blood. The CDR3 DNA follows: TGTGCCAGCAGCCCCCGAAGGGTTTCTTTTTCACCCCTCCACTTT. Encoded protein: CASSPRRVSFSPLHF.